These 11 T cell receptor beta chains were sequenced from one sample in a study of cytomegalovirus exposure and HLA in healthy donors. PCR was performed using 60 Vbeta and 13 Jbeta primers. Sequencing was performed with immunoSEQ multiplex PCR; in TCRdb, only in-frame clones are kept and a portion is missing. The sample yields some 190,000 clones, roughly 86% seen once. Input material: PBMCs. These TCRs come from a woman aged 18-30 years in good health and CMV-seronegative.

The V gene is TRBV7-2, the J gene TRBJ2-2; 9 nucleotides match TRBD1. Trimming took 5 bases from V and 4 from J; bases not matched to a gene: 14. CDR1 is SGHTA and CDR2 is FQGNSA in the germline V gene. This CDR3 is built from 18 residues. The CDR3 sequence is CASSATGGVTEVTGELFF. CDR3 sequence (DNA): TGTGCCAGCAGCGCTACAGGGGGCGTAACTGAGGTCACCGGGGAGCTGTTTTTT.

V usage is TRBV4-3 and J usage is TRBJ2-7; no definite D call. Trimming stripped 0 bases from V and 0 bases from J, with 12 bases between. Germline CDR1 reads LGHNA; CDR2 reads YSLEER. The CDR3 has 16 residues. CDR3 DNA: TGCGCCAGCAGCCAAGAAACCGCGGTTGACTCCTACGAGCAGTACTTC. This codes for CASSQETAVDSYEQYF.

The V and J genes are TRBV15 and TRBJ2-3; TRBD1 might be the D (6 bases). This CDR3 comprises 15 residues. Trimming took 5 bases from V and 4 from J, leaving 16 bases between them. Germline CDR1 reads LNHNV; CDR2 reads YYDKDF (reference sequence). Written as DNA, the CDR3 is TGTGCCACCAGCGCCGGGGCCCACAGGGCAGATACGCAGTATTTT. This gives the protein CATSAGAHRADTQYF.

This chain joins TRBV6-1 and TRBJ2-2; 8 bases align to TRBD1. Germline V gene sequence: CDR1 MNHNS, CDR2 SASEGT. This CDR3 spans 15 amino acids. After removal of 5 bases from V and 6 bases from J, the junction contained 8 bases not matched to a gene. This CDR3 reads CASSLGQGEAGELFF. The CDR3, as DNA: TGTGCCAGCAGTCTAGGACAGGGAGAGGCCGGGGAGCTGTTTTTT.

Regarding this clone: Other DNA sequences of this sample code for an identical CDR3. The genes are TRBV5-1 and TRBJ2-5; D possibly corresponds to TRBD1 (5 bases). Trimming left V 2 bases short and J 1 base short, with 9 bases between. Germline CDR1 SGHRS, CDR2 YFSETQ. The CDR3 loop spans 14 amino acids. CDR3 amino acids: CASSLTGPQETQYF. In DNA form, the CDR3 reads TGCGCCAGCAGCTTAACAGGTCCCCAAGAGACCCAGTACTTC.

V and J are TRBV15 and TRBJ2-7, with 7 bases aligning to TRBD2. The V gene's germline CDR1 is LNHNV and CDR2 YYDKDF (reference sequence). The CDR3 has 13 amino acids. V trimming: 6 bases; J trimming: 6 bases; junction bases outside the gene matches: 8. CDR3 sequence reads: CATRRGLTSEQYF. The CDR3 nucleotides are TGTGCCACCAGGAGGGGACTAACCTCCGAGCAGTACTTC.

The chain is built from TRBV2 and TRBJ1-1; tentatively, D is TRBD1 (6 bases). Germline V CDR1 and CDR2: SNHLY, FYNNEI. V was cut by 4 bases and J by 8 bases, with 14 bases left in between. CDR3 length: 13 amino acids. DNA of the CDR3: TGTGCCAGCAGTGGACAGGCGGTCCCAGAAGCTTTCTTT. Residues: CASSGQAVPEAFF.

This rearrangement joins TRBV5-1 to TRBJ1-1, with 8 bases aligning to TRBD1. J lost 4 bases, V lost 3 bases, and 8 bases had no gene match. This CDR3 is 15 amino acids long. Germline loops: CDR1 SGHRS, CDR2 YFSETQ. The CDR3: CASSWLGQGGTEAFF. The CDR3 DNA follows: TGCGCCAGCAGCTGGCTCGGACAGGGTGGCACTGAAGCTTTCTTT. Based on the CDR3 plus reference TRBV5-1 and TRBJ1-1, the full variable domain is KAGVTQTPRYLIKTRGQQVTLSCSPISGHRSVSWYQQTPGQGLQFLFEYFSETQRNKGNFPGRFSGRQFSNSRSEMNVSTLELGDSALYLCASSWLGQGGTEAFFGQGTRLTVV.

The chain carries TRBV6-4 and TRBJ2-3; TRBD2 agrees at 12 bases. The CDR3 is 16 residues long. The germline V gene encodes CDR1 MRHNA and CDR2 SNTAGT. Germline trimming cut 6 bases from V and 4 bases from J; bases unmatched to any gene: 8. The CDR3 reads CASSVFGLAGPDTQYF. CDR3 nucleotide sequence: TGTGCCAGCAGCGTCTTCGGACTAGCGGGGCCAGATACGCAGTATTTT.

This clone was found once. The rearrangement joins TRBV28 to TRBJ2-7, with 11 bases lining up with TRBD1. This CDR3 comprises 14 residues. CDR1 MDHEN and CDR2 SYDVKM come from the germline V gene. Germline trimming cut 7 bases from V and 6 bases from J; bases unmatched to any gene: 8. Here the CDR3 DNA reads TGTGCCAGCAATGAGCCTGGGACAGGGGGCGAGCAGTACTTC. It specifies CASNEPGTGGEQYF. Based on the CDR3 plus reference TRBV28 and TRBJ2-7, the full variable domain is DVKVTQSSRYLVKRTGEKVFLECVQDMDHENMFWYRQDPGLGLRLIYFSYDVKMKEKGDIPEGYSVSREKKERFSLILESASTNQTSMYLCASNEPGTGGEQYFGPGTRLTVT.

The rearrangement uses TRBV11-3 and TRBJ2-7; 8 bases map to TRBD1. J lost 3 bases, V lost 0 bases, and 1 base had no gene match. Germline CDR1 SGHNT, CDR2 YENEEA. The CDR3 has 14 amino acids. CDR3 loop: CASSLDGQGYEQYF. The CDR3 DNA reads as TGTGCCAGCAGCTTAGACGGACAGGGCTACGAGCAGTACTTC.